The entry that follows covers one T cell receptor beta chain sequence. Its antigen remains unknown. TCRdb processed the RACE reads anew with MiXCR; each CDR3 protein has one entry. The sample holds under 150,000 distinct CDR3 sequences, about 12% seen once. Sample time point: patch test 1, 2 weeks after DPC sensitization. Indicated treatment: therapeutic diphenylcyclopropenone sensitization with weekly scalp DPC. Before extraction, the whole blood was not fractionated, and total RNA was taken from it. The sample comes from a study of human T cells and chemical hapten exposure. Study outcomes and limitations: Counts of TCRs expanded at PT1 correlated positively with patch test score.

The CDR3 spans 13 residues. Germline assignment: CDR1 WSHSY and CDR2 SAAADI. Trimming removed 7 bases from V and 2 bases from J; junction bases left unmatched: 5. The J gene is TRBJ2-7, the V gene TRBV10-2, with TRBD2 matching 7 bases. Material: whole blood, obtained in connection with sensitization to the hapten diphenylcyclopropenone (DPC). The source is a woman aged 45-59 years with alopecia areata. Some clones in this sample may be carry-over from other donors' samples. CDR3 DNA: TGCGCCAGCATTCAGGCGGGGGCCTACGAGCAGTACTTC. As protein: CASIQAGAYEQYF.